These 31 T cell receptor beta chains were sequenced from one sample in a study of somatic mutations in cytotoxic T cells in rheumatoid arthritis. Profiled with immunoSEQ multiplex PCR; TCRdb holds only in-frame clones, not every one. The data hold about 19,000 clones, with about four fifths observed a single time. Sequencing input: CD8+ T cells sorted from blood. Source of these receptors: a woman aged 45-65 years in good health.

On this clone: The identical CDR3 is also encoded by other nucleotide sequences in the sample. The chain links TRBV6-6 to TRBJ1-2; D gene uncertain. Trimming took off 8 bases at V and 6 bases at J, with 13 bases between the two ends. The CDR3 consists of 12 residues. Germline CDR1 is MNHNY and CDR2 is SVGAGI (reference sequence). The CDR3 reads CASEAGDHGYTF. DNA for the CDR3: TGTGCCAGCGAGGCAGGCGATCATGGCTACACCTTC.

The chain links TRBV7-6 to TRBJ2-1; D is possibly TRBD2 (5 bases). This CDR3 contains 16 residues. Deletions cut 5 bases from V and 7 bases from J, with 21 bases between. Per the germline V gene, CDR1 is SGHVS and CDR2 is FNYEAQ. CDR3 sequence: CASSQTNPPGSNEQFF. The CDR3 nucleotides read TGTGCCAGCAGCCAGACCAACCCCCCGGGGTCGAATGAGCAGTTCTTC.

This clone was seen a handful of times. The rearrangement uses TRBV7-9 and TRBJ1-2; no clear D. Germline assignment: CDR1 SEHNR and CDR2 FQNEAQ (reference sequence). The CDR3 loop spans 18 amino acids. Trimming shortened V by 4 bases and J by 2 bases, and 23 bases separated the two germline ends. CDR3 protein: CASSSSSGVSIANYGYTF. The CDR3 DNA follows: TGTGCCAGCAGCTCCTCATCAGGTGTCTCGATCGCGAACTATGGCTACACCTTC. Together with reference TRBV7-9 and TRBJ1-2, the CDR3 gives the full variable domain: DTGVSQNPRHKITKRGQNVTFRCDPISEHNRLYWYRQTLGQGPEFLTYFQNEAQLEKSRLLSDRFSAERPKGSFSTLEIQRTEQGDSAMYLCASSSSSGVSIANYGYTFGSGTRLTVV.

The V call is TRBV5-4, the J call TRBJ1-4; 9 bases line up with TRBD1. V dropped 4 bases and J dropped 2; count of bases not matched to a gene: 3. CDR3 length: 15 amino acids. From germline, CDR1 is SGHNT and CDR2 YYREEE (reference sequence). The CDR3 DNA is TGTGCCAGCAGCATTACAGGGGGCACTAATGAAAAACTGTTTTTT. Residues: CASSITGGTNEKLFF.

The J gene is TRBJ1-5, the V gene TRBV5-1; 10 bases agree with TRBD1. CDR1 and CDR2 (germline): SGHRS, YFSETQ. V lost 4 bases, J lost 2 bases, and 3 bases stayed unmatched. The CDR3 is 15 residues long. The CDR3 bases are TGCGCCAGCAGCCCTGGGACAGGGGGCAATCAGCCCCAGCATTTT. As protein: CASSPGTGGNQPQHF.

The J gene is TRBJ1-1, the V gene TRBV15; no definite D call. CDR3 length equals 13 residues. V lost 1 base to trimming and J lost 5 bases, with 8 bases between them. Germline V lookup: CDR1 LNHNV, CDR2 YYDKDF (reference sequence). The CDR3 DNA sequence: TGTGCCACCAGCAGAGCCCAATCTACTGAAGCTTTCTTT. This encodes CATSRAQSTEAFF.

This clone has just a few counts. The chain has TRBV15 and TRBJ2-5; 13 bases fit TRBD2. CDR3 length: 17 amino acids. Germline assignment: CDR1 LNHNV and CDR2 YYDKDF (reference sequence). V lost 3 bases and J lost 5; bases outside the gene matches: 9. The CDR3 DNA reads TGTGCCACCAGCAGGGGGACTAGCGGGATTGTAGCGGAGACCCAGTACTTC. It codes for CATSRGTSGIVAETQYF.

The chain employs TRBV2 and TRBJ2-7, with 10 bases aligning to TRBD1. CDR3 length equals 13 residues. Germline V gene sequence: CDR1 SNHLY, CDR2 FYNNEI. Germline trimming cut 7 bases from V and 7 bases from J; bases unmatched to any gene: 7. The CDR3 coding sequence is TGTGCCAGCATAGGGACAGGGGTTGGGGAGCAGTACTTC. Its translation: CASIGTGVGEQYF.

The chain is built from TRBV10-3 and TRBJ2-7; no definite D call. Germline loops: CDR1 ENHRY, CDR2 SYGVKD. The CDR3 runs to 16 residues. V lost 3 bases and J lost 4, with 19 bases in between. CDR3 DNA: TGTGCCATCAGTGAAGGGTCGTCTACACCCCGTTACGAGCAGTACTTC. Its translation is CAISEGSSTPRYEQYF.

CDR3: CASRQGLAQFF. In DNA form, the CDR3 reads TGTGCCAGCAGGCAGGGATTGGCACAGTTCTTC. The V call is TRBV28, the J call TRBJ2-1; D is possibly TRBD1 (5 bases). The germline gives CDR1 MDHEN, CDR2 SYDVKM. V gave up 6 bases and J gave up 13 bases, with 13 bases separating them. The CDR3 contains 11 residues.

This clone was observed a single time. The CDR3 DNA follows: TGTGCCAGCAGTGACTTTCCCGGTGCTAGCGGGGGGGCCGACGGGGAGCTGTTTTTT. It translates to CASSDFPGASGGADGELFF. This chain joins TRBV6-1 and TRBJ2-2; 12 bases match TRBD2. The CDR3 sequence is 19 residues long. Unmatched junction bases numbered 15, after V lost 3 bases and J lost 7 bases. CDR1 is MNHNS and CDR2 is SASEGT in the germline V gene.

This clone was observed a handful of times. J is TRBJ1-6 and V is TRBV10-1; D is undetermined. With 1 base removed from V and 3 bases from J, the gap between germline ends came to 10 bases. The CDR3 totals 16 residues. In germline, CDR1 is WNHNN, CDR2 SYGVQD (reference sequence). The CDR3 is CASSECHRDYNSPLHF. CDR3 coding DNA: TGCGCCAGCAGTGAGTGCCACCGGGACTATAATTCACCCCTCCACTTT.

The rearrangement links TRBV6-5 to TRBJ1-1; D remains ambiguous. The ends were cut back, 0 bases at V and 0 bases at J, with 8 bases in the middle. The V gene's germline CDR1 is MNHEY and CDR2 SVGAGI. This CDR3 is built from 15 residues. CDR3 bases: TGTGCCAGCAGTTACTCGAAAACCATGAACACTGAAGCTTTCTTT. This codes for CASSYSKTMNTEAFF.

The CDR3 DNA is TGTGCCAGCAGCCACGGACAGGGTCGCTCTGGGGCCAACGTCCTGACTTTC. Translating gives CASSHGQGRSGANVLTF. The genes are TRBV7-9 and TRBJ2-6, with 8 bases aligning to TRBD1. Germline V lookup: CDR1 SEHNR, CDR2 FQNEAQ (reference sequence). Germline trimming cut 5 bases from V and 0 bases from J; bases unmatched to any gene: 6. The CDR3 has 17 amino acids.

The chain employs TRBV21-1 and TRBJ1-5; the table's D call, TRBD1, was not checked against the DNA. TRBV21-1 is a pseudogene segment. The CDR3 length is 15 residues. CDR3 sequence: CASSPTGGSSRPQHF. CDR3 DNA: TGTGCCAGCAGCCCGACAGGGGGCAGCTCAAGGCCCCAGCATTTT.

There are a few counts of this clone. The J gene is TRBJ2-1, the V gene TRBV4-1; 7 bases are shared with TRBD2. The junction had 9 bases not matched to a gene; V was cut back by 1 base and J by 6 bases. CDR1 is MGHRA, CDR2 YSYEKL, per germline. This CDR3 has 16 amino acids. The CDR3 loop is CASSQAPGGIGNEQFF. The CDR3, as DNA: TGCGCCAGCAGCCAAGCCCCGGGAGGCATCGGCAATGAGCAGTTCTTC.

This clone has more than one count but fewer than ten. The J gene is TRBJ2-7, the V gene TRBV7-8; 11 bases map to TRBD1. V shed 5 bases, J shed 6 bases, and the junction held 9 bases outside the gene matches. The CDR3 spans 15 residues. CDR1 and CDR2 (germline): SGHVS, FQNEAQ. DNA of the CDR3: TGTGCCAGCAGCCTGGACAGGGGGCTATCTCGCGAGCAGTACTTC. Its protein product is CASSLDRGLSREQYF.

This clone was seen a handful of times. The chain couples TRBV7-3 to TRBJ1-6, with 7 bases matching TRBD1. Looked up from germline, CDR1 is SGHTA and CDR2 is FQGTGA. The ends lost 3 bases at V and 10 bases at J; junction bases unmatched: 6. The CDR3 contains 14 residues. The CDR3 DNA follows: TGTGCCAGCAGCTTCGAGACAGGGACATCACCCCTCCACTTT. This encodes CASSFETGTSPLHF.

This clone came up a few times. The V gene is TRBV13, the J gene TRBJ1-2; unclear D gene. The V and J ends lost 3 bases and 6 bases respectively, with 11 bases between them. This CDR3 has 13 residues. Germline CDR1 and CDR2: PRHDT and FYEKMQ (reference sequence). In DNA form, the CDR3 reads TGTGCCAGCAGCTTGGGAGAGGTTGATGGCTACACCTTC. The encoded protein is CASSLGEVDGYTF.

The rearrangement joins TRBV6-5 to TRBJ2-2, with D perhaps TRBD2 (5 bases). Germline values: CDR1 MNHEY, CDR2 SVGAGI. V lost 1 base to trimming and J lost 1 base, with 7 bases between them. The CDR3 loop spans 15 amino acids. The CDR3 DNA sequence: TGTGCCAGCAGTTACTTCGGGAAGAACACCGGGGAGCTGTTTTTT. As protein: CASSYFGKNTGELFF.

V usage is TRBV7-9 and J usage is TRBJ2-7; D gene unclear. The CDR3 extends over 15 amino acids. Germline V gene sequence: CDR1 SEHNR, CDR2 FQNEAQ (reference sequence). V lost 5 bases and J 0 bases, leaving 14 bases between the germline ends. The CDR3 DNA is TGTGCCAGCAGCCCGGGTTCTTCTCCCTCCTACGAGCAGTACTTC. Protein sequence: CASSPGSSPSYEQYF.

The chain combines TRBV4-1 with TRBJ2-5, with 7 positions matching TRBD2. Trimming at V came to 1 base and at J to 4 bases, leaving 6 bases not matched to a gene. Germline CDR1 reads MGHRA; CDR2 reads YSYEKL. This CDR3 has 15 residues. CDR3 region: CASSQGTRSGETQYF. CDR3 sequence (DNA): TGCGCCAGCAGCCAAGGGACTAGGTCAGGAGAGACCCAGTACTTC.

The chain uses TRBV10-2 and TRBJ2-7; 9 bases agree with TRBD1. Germline CDR1 reads WSHSY; CDR2 reads SAAADI. The J segment lost 3 bases and the V segment lost 6 bases, leaving 6 bases of the junction unmatched. The CDR3 extends over 14 amino acids. This CDR3 is CASSPGQGHYEQYF. Written as DNA, the CDR3 is TGCGCCAGCAGCCCGGGACAGGGCCACTACGAGCAGTACTTC.

Only one count was recorded for this clone. The chain links TRBV4-3 to TRBJ2-3; 10 bases fit TRBD2. CDR1 is LGHNA, CDR2 YSLEER, per germline. This CDR3 is built from 18 residues. The V segment lost 0 bases and the J segment 0 bases; nucleotides outside the gene matches: 6. The chain's CDR3 is CASSQDLAGATSTDTQYF. DNA of the CDR3: TGCGCCAGCAGCCAAGACCTAGCGGGGGCCACTAGCACAGATACGCAGTATTTT.

This clone was seen only once. The chain has TRBV9 and TRBJ2-1; 8 bases align to TRBD2. This CDR3 comprises 15 residues. Per the germline V gene, CDR1 is SGDLS and CDR2 is YYNGEE. With 2 bases clipped from V and 6 bases from J, the junction kept 7 bases outside the gene matches. CDR3 amino acids: CASSVEGLAGNEQFF. Here the CDR3 DNA reads TGTGCCAGCAGCGTGGAAGGACTAGCTGGCAATGAGCAGTTCTTC.

The chain uses TRBV7-9 and TRBJ1-2; unclear D gene. V was clipped by 4 bases and J by 5 bases, with 11 bases between them. CDR3 length: 13 residues. The germline CDR1 and CDR2 sequences are SEHNR and FQNEAQ (reference sequence). The CDR3 loop reads CASSSGPGYGYTF. The CDR3 coding sequence is TGTGCCAGCAGCTCAGGACCGGGGTATGGCTACACCTTC.

The chain joins TRBV27 to TRBJ2-5; 9 bases line up with TRBD1. V lost 1 base, J lost 5 bases, and 5 bases stayed unmatched. Germline lookup yields CDR1 MNHEY and CDR2 SMNVEV (reference sequence). The CDR3 is 15 residues long. CDR3 region: CASSLWTGDLETQYF. The CDR3 coding sequence is TGTGCCAGCAGTTTATGGACAGGGGATTTGGAGACCCAGTACTTC.

This clone was detected once. V is TRBV19 and J is TRBJ2-7; TRBD1 is a possible D gene (7 bases). The V and J ends lost 1 base and 5 bases respectively, with 15 bases between them. The CDR3 has 15 amino acids. Germline CDR1 reads LNHDA; CDR2 reads SQIVND (reference sequence). CDR3 sequence reads: CASSIAAGGGDEQYF. The CDR3 DNA reads as TGTGCCAGTAGTATAGCCGCAGGAGGGGGCGACGAGCAGTACTTC. The variable domain in full, completed from reference TRBV19 and TRBJ2-7, reads DGGITQSPKYLFRKEGQNVTLSCEQNLNHDAMYWYRQDPGQGLRLIYYSQIVNDFQKGDIAEGYSVSREKKESFPLTVTSAQKNPTAFYLCASSIAAGGGDEQYFGPGTRLTVT.

About this clone itself: This is likely a read error, given that the CDR3 carries no conserved phenylalanine or tryptophan at its end. The CDR3, as DNA: TGCGCCAGCTCACCAGGGACTATATACGAGCAGTACCTC. This translates into CASSPGTIYEQYL. The gene calls are TRBV18 and TRBJ2-7; 7 bases match TRBD2. The germline V gene has CDR1 KGHSH and CDR2 LQKENI. The CDR3 totals 13 residues.

This rearrangement joins TRBV2 to TRBJ2-1; a weak D match, TRBD2 (6 bases). This CDR3 region has 11 residues. The V gene lost 11 bases and the J gene lost 7 bases, with 12 bases spanning the gap. Germline CDR1 SNHLY, CDR2 FYNNEI. The CDR3 sequence is CAQRAQNEQFF. The CDR3 coding sequence is TGTGCCCAGCGGGCGCAAAATGAGCAGTTCTTC. Based on the CDR3 plus reference TRBV2 and TRBJ2-1, the full variable domain is EPEVTQTPSHQVTQMGQEVILRCVPISNHLYFYWYRQILGQKVEFLVSFYNNEISEKSEIFDDQFSVERPDGSNFTLKIRSTKLEDSAMYFCAQRAQNEQFFGPGTRLTVL.

Only a few counts were recorded for this clone. The rearrangement uses TRBV23-1 and TRBJ2-5, with D perhaps given as TRBD1 or TRBD2 (6 bases each). Being an ORF, TRBV23-1 has a function that is uncertain. The CDR3 is made up of 15 amino acids. Trimming pared 0 bases from V and 2 bases from J, leaving 10 bases between. This chain's CDR3 is CASSQSGGWQETQYF. CDR3 nucleotides: TGCGCCAGCAGTCAATCCGGGGGCTGGCAAGAGACCCAGTACTTC.